This T cell receptor beta chain was documented in a study of blood T cell repertoires in COVID-19 (dated by TCRdb to the early 2020s). The study in broad terms: Collaborator samples came from the United States, Italy and Spain and covered acute and convalescent phases of COVID-19. The material from the prospective study consisted of cDNA or gDNA derived from T cells, B-cell-depleted T cells, or PBMCs. Subjects who had been exposed to COVID-19, were actively infected with it, or had recovered from it provided the deeply sampled blood TCRbeta repertoires that made up the dataset. The repertoires were made available in a free public database intended to serve as a resource for research on the immune response to SARS-CoV-2. The samples were drawn from two sources: the first 160 participants of the ongoing ImmuneRACE study, and over 950 subjects contributed by 6 global collaborators. Sample metadata almost always included a de-identified subject ID, COVID-19 status, age in years and sex. HLA class I and class II types, where available, came from metadata supplied by the sample provider rather than from assay-based typing. Overall results and qualifications from the work: How much clinical and demographic metadata was included differed by source and by participant, and the metadata was provided uncurated.

V and J lose 4 bases and 2 bases, and a span of 12 bases separates them. The CDR3, cysteine through phenylalanine, is 15 amino acids long. The retained sequence is limited to the CDR3, 45 bases, with the frame set at the first base. Based on the germline V gene (reference sequence), the CDR1 and CDR2 sequences are LGHDT and YNNKEL. TCRbeta CDR3 regions were amplified from genomic DNA by means of the immunoSEQ Assay, a bias-controlled multiplex PCR. On the study's bioinformatics: The number of nucleated cells in each sample was estimated by amplification of reference gene primers within the assay. To quantify the absolute abundance of each unique TCRbeta CDR3 rearrangement, sequence reads were collapsed and filtered. For each sample, productive Simpson clonality was calculated as the square root of Simpson's diversity index over productive rearrangements. This immuneACCESS table, as held by TCRdb, lists in-frame sequences with V and J called but not all clones. Of the missing ones, under half trace to an unresolved V gene in checked studies; the others have no known cause. Clone size and the V and J calls come from that table; the DNA yielded D and trimming. The sample table lists 150,000 to 200,000 clones, around 85% of them with a count of one. The ten largest clonotypes hold roughly 8% of the sample.

Whole blood was collected in K2EDTA tubes by collaborating institutions according to the institutions' own protocols. Collaborator samples were shipped for TCRbeta analysis as frozen whole blood, isolated PBMCs, or DNA extracted from either sample type. About this clone: The specificity of this receptor is unknown. No much larger clone is present one base from it, and per-base qualities are unavailable.

The sequencing input was peripheral blood. This chain joins TRBV3-1 (or the pseudogene TRBV3-2) to TRBJ2-1; matching of 5 bases hints at TRBD1 as the D gene. The TCR originated in a man aged 55 to 70 with acute or convalescent COVID-19. The sequence in DNA is TGTGCCAGCAGCCTGATAGGGGATCCCTACAATGAGCAGTTCTTC. It is translated as CASSLIGDPYNEQFF.